These T cell receptor beta chains were read from a single sample in a study of shared T cell receptors in the human thymus. This table comes from immunoSEQ multiplex PCR, and its TCRdb copy is limited to in-frame clones, with some not included. The table shows 630,000 or so clones, with around 87% occurring only once. These same data were also listed under a study on human thymus T cells.

The sample was thymocytes. The receptors originated from a boy younger than two with a congenital heart defect. Each CDR3 is given with its conserved first and last residue. The D gene is left open where the match is weak. The size field is filled for only some rows; it gives once, few, many or a size class.

d_gene,v_gene,abundance,j_gene,CDR3nt,CDR3aa
.,TRBV6-5,few,TRBJ1-3,TGTGCCAGCAGTTCCCTTTCTGGAAACACCATATATTTT,CASSSLSGNTIYF
TRBD2,TRBV15,.,TRBJ2-7,TGTGCCACCAGCAGAGCGGGGGTCCGGACTAGAGCGGACCTATCCTACGAGCAGTACTTC,CATSRAGVRTRADLSYEQYF
TRBD2,TRBV9,once,TRBJ2-1,TGTGCCAGCAGCGCTACTAGCGGGAGTTCATACGATGAGCAGTTCTTC,CASSATSGSSYDEQFF
.,TRBV12-5,.,TRBJ1-1,TGTGCTAGTGGTTCGAAGCGAGAAGCTTTCTTT,CASGSKREAFF
TRBD1,TRBV5-1,.,TRBJ2-7,TGCGCCAGCAGCTGGTCCGGGACAGACCCTTACGAGCAGTACTTC,CASSWSGTDPYEQYF
TRBD2,TRBV4-2,.,TRBJ2-1,TGTGCCAGCAGCCTTCTGACTAGCGGGGGGGGCAATGAGCAGTTCTTC,CASSLLTSGGGNEQFF
.,TRBV9,.,TRBJ1-2,TGTGCCAGCAGCGCACATCTGACAGCCGCCGGGGGCTACACCTTC,CASSAHLTAAGGYTF
.,TRBV21-1,.,TRBJ1-5,TGTGCCAGCAGCCACATTTATCAGCCCCAGCATTTT,CASSHIYQPQHF
TRBD2,TRBV5-4,.,TRBJ2-7,TGTGCCAGCAGCTCTATTACTAGCGGGAGTTGGAACGAGCAGTACTTC,CASSSITSGSWNEQYF
.,TRBV5-1,.,TRBJ1-1,TGCGCCAGCTCGGGGAGAACTGAAGCTTTCTTT,CASSGRTEAFF
.,TRBV6-6,.,TRBJ2-1,TGTGCCAGCACCCGGTCCAGGGAGCAGTTCTTC,CASTRSREQFF
.,TRBV15,.,TRBJ2-7,TGTGCCACCAGCAGTTACTTTCCTAGCTCCTACGAGCAGTACTTC,CATSSYFPSSYEQYF
.,TRBV28,.,TRBJ1-6,TGTGCCAGCAGTTTCAGGGAAATTAGGGGGTCACCCCTCCACTTT,CASSFREIRGSPLHF
.,TRBV6-1,.,TRBJ2-7,TGTGCCAGCAGTGAAGTGAGACAGGTCCGCTCCTACGAGCAGTACTTC,CASSEVRQVRSYEQYF
TRBD2,TRBV5-6,.,TRBJ2-7,TGTGCCAGCAGCGGCGGGGGGCCACTCGTGCGCGAGCAGTACTTC,CASSGGGPLVREQYF
.,TRBV5-1,.,TRBJ1-1,TGCGCCAGCAGCTTTGGGGGGGCGGGGACGAACACTGAAGCTTTCTTT,CASSFGGAGTNTEAFF
TRBD2,TRBV2,few,TRBJ2-1,TGTGCCAGCGCCTACGGGGGGAACGCCTACAATGAGCAGTTCTTC,CASAYGGNAYNEQFF
.,TRBV27,.,TRBJ2-3,TGTGCCAGCAGTTGGCGGTTTTCTGGCACAGATACGCAGTATTTT,CASSWRFSGTDTQYF
TRBD1,TRBV9,.,TRBJ1-4,TGTGCCAGCAGCGTAGAAGGGACAGGGGTGGCAACTAATGAAAAACTGTTTTTT,CASSVEGTGVATNEKLFF
.,TRBV9,.,TRBJ1-1,TGTGCCAGCAGCGTAGTCCCCCCCCCGACAGGCCAGAACACTGAAGCTTTCTTT,CASSVVPPPTGQNTEAFF
TRBD2,TRBV7-2,.,TRBJ2-7,TGTGCCAGCAGCTCGGGGGCTAGCGGGATCCCGTGTCTGAGGGAGCAGTACTTC,CASSSGASGIPCLREQYF
.,TRBV15,few,TRBJ2-2,TGTGCCACCAGCAGGGAGGGAGGCTTGTGGTCTAACACCGGGGAGCTGTTTTTT,CATSREGGLWSNTGELFF
.,TRBV12-5,.,TRBJ1-3,TGTGCTAGTGGTTTGACCCTAGGCTCGGGACACAACTCTGGAAACACCATATATTTT,CASGLTLGSGHNSGNTIYF
.,TRBV4-2,.,TRBJ2-1,TGTGCCAGCAGCCAAAAAATATACAATGAGCAGTTCTTC,CASSQKIYNEQFF
TRBD2,TRBV15,.,TRBJ2-5,TGTGCCACCAGCAGAGATGTGCATCGGGGTAGCGGGGCCCAGTTGGAAGAGACCCAGTACTTC,CATSRDVHRGSGAQLEETQYF
TRBD1,TRBV14,.,TRBJ1-1,TGTGCCAGCAGCCAAGATATCTCGGGACAGGGCCGATCTAACACTGAAGCTTTCTTT,CASSQDISGQGRSNTEAFF